A single sample is the source of the 31 T cell receptor beta chains below, sequenced in a study of molecular identifiers for immune sequencing clone quantification. TCRdb reprocessed the PCR reads with MiXCR, giving one entry per CDR3 protein. The sample records just under 650,000 distinct CDR3 sequences, about 20% being singletons. Sequencing was performed on naive CD8+ T cells from blood, with Jurkat cell RNA spiked in. Noted subset: FACS-sorted CD8+CD4-CCR7+CD45RA+ naive T cells. The receptors come from a human donor in good health. Some libraries in this study had Jurkat cell RNA spiked in.

This clonotype was seen at least ten times. The chain uses TRBV7-9 and TRBJ1-1; maybe TRBD1 (5 bases). V was pared by 5 bases and J by 8 bases, with 12 bases between. Germline CDR1 and CDR2: SEHNR and FQNEAQ (reference sequence). This CDR3 is built from 12 residues. DNA of the CDR3: TGTGCCAGCAGCCCGGGACCACCGGAAGCTTTCTTT. It specifies CASSPGPPEAFF.

The chain employs TRBV27 and TRBJ2-5, with D maybe TRBD1 (5 bases). This CDR3 is built from 14 residues. V shed 1 base and J shed 9 bases, with 15 bases lying between them. Per germline, CDR1 MNHEY and CDR2 SMNVEV (reference sequence). CDR3 in amino acids: CASSLLGITGAQYF. In DNA, the CDR3 is TGTGCCAGCAGTTTATTGGGAATCACAGGAGCCCAGTACTTC.

There are many counts of this clonotype. The chain carries TRBV4-1 and TRBJ2-7; possibly TRBD1 for D (6 bases). The V gene lost 0 bases and the J gene lost 2 bases, with 11 bases spanning the gap. The CDR3 contains 15 residues. CDR1 is MGHRA and CDR2 is YSYEKL in the germline V gene. This CDR3 is CASSQERGQTYEQYF. The CDR3 region has the DNA TGCGCCAGCAGCCAAGAACGAGGACAGACCTACGAGCAGTACTTC.

Comments on this clonotype: Germline and junction disagree at one end, which may indicate a read error. CDR3 amino acids: CASTVLADPPNEQSF. For the CDR3, the DNA is TGTGCCAGCACCGTACTAGCGGACCCCCCCAATGAGCAGTCCTTC. The rearrangement joins TRBV6-1 to TRBJ2-1, with TRBD2 matching over 8 bases. The germline V gene has CDR1 MNHNS and CDR2 SASEGT. CDR3 length: 15 amino acids.

This chain uses TRBV29-1 with TRBJ1-1; D is ambiguous. There are 13 residues in the CDR3. The germline V gene has CDR1 SQVTM and CDR2 ANQGSEA. V dropped 3 bases and J dropped 3 bases, with 11 bases sitting between them. The CDR3 spells CSVDPGVDTEAFF. CDR3 in DNA: TGCAGCGTTGATCCGGGAGTTGACACTGAAGCTTTCTTT.

This clonotype turned up a few times. The chain has TRBV25-1 and TRBJ2-7; weak D call: TRBD1 (5 bases). The ends were cut back, 6 bases at V and 0 bases at J, with 9 bases in the middle. The germline CDR1 and CDR2 sequences are MGHDK and SYGVNS. The CDR3 loop spans 13 amino acids. The CDR3 region is CASRGRDSYEQYF. CDR3 nucleotide sequence: TGTGCCAGCAGGGGCAGGGACTCCTACGAGCAGTACTTC.

This clonotype was seen ten or more times. The gene calls are TRBV28 and TRBJ2-5; 7 bases match TRBD2. The junction had 7 bases not matched to a gene; V was cut back by 3 bases and J by 3 bases. Germline-derived CDR1 and CDR2 are MDHEN and SYDVKM. The CDR3 has 15 amino acids. The CDR3 sequence is CASSFPAGDKETQYF. The CDR3 DNA reads TGTGCCAGCAGTTTTCCTGCGGGAGACAAAGAGACCCAGTACTTC. The full variable domain, with the rest looked up from reference TRBV28 and TRBJ2-5, is DVKVTQSSRYLVKRTGEKVFLECVQDMDHENMFWYRQDPGLGLRLIYFSYDVKMKEKGDIPEGYSVSREKKERFSLILESASTNQTSMYLCASSFPAGDKETQYFGPGTRLLVL.

A few counts support this clonotype. This rearrangement joins TRBV20-1 to TRBJ2-5; no reliable D call. CDR1 is DFQATT and CDR2 is SNEGSKA in the germline V gene (reference sequence). This CDR3 has 15 residues. Between the trimmed V and J ends, which lost 0 bases and 5 bases, there was a span of 16 bases. The CDR3 sequence is CSARDRRYTGETQYF. The DNA for the CDR3 is TGCAGTGCTAGAGATCGGAGATACACCGGGGAGACCCAGTACTTC.

This clonotype was observed many times. V and J are TRBV24-1 and TRBJ2-2; the D gene is possibly TRBD2 (5 bases). Germline assignment: CDR1 KGHDR and CDR2 SFDVKD. The CDR3 length is 16 residues. V gave up 0 bases and J gave up 0 bases, with 7 bases separating them. This CDR3 is CATSDLAGANTGELFF. The CDR3 nucleotides are TGTGCCACCAGTGATTTGGCCGGGGCGAACACCGGGGAGCTGTTTTTT.

For this clonotype: With a much larger clone just one base away, this may be a read error. V usage is TRBV6-1 and J usage is TRBJ2-7; D is perhaps TRBD2 (5 bases). CDR1 and CDR2 from the germline V gene are MNHNS and SASEGT. The CDR3 loop spans 15 amino acids. The V gene lost 2 bases and the J gene lost 2 bases, with 13 bases spanning the gap. CDR3 nucleotides: TGTGCCAGCAGTGAATTGGAGGACGTCACCTACGAGCAGTACTTC. This gives the protein CASSELEDVTYEQYF.

This clonotype occurred many times. The chain recombines TRBV12-3 or TRBV12-4 with TRBJ1-1, with a tentative D call TRBD1 (5 bases). CDR3 size: 14 residues. Trimming pared 7 bases from V and 0 bases from J, leaving 12 bases between. CDR3 sequence: CASTNYRMNTEAFF. The CDR3 DNA reads TGTGCCAGCACCAACTACAGGATGAACACTGAAGCTTTCTTT.

This clonotype was found many times. The chain couples TRBV12-3 or TRBV12-4 to TRBJ2-2; D unresolved. This CDR3 spans 16 amino acids. The V and J ends lost 5 bases and 3 bases respectively, with 16 bases between them. The CDR3 DNA sequence: TGTGCCAGCAGTGCCTTAGGCGGCAGTGACACCGGGGAGCTGTTTTTT. This codes for CASSALGGSDTGELFF.

Remarks on this clonotype: This may be a read error, as it is one base from a much larger clone. This sequence joins TRBV9 and TRBJ2-3, with 16 nucleotides matching TRBD2. Germline CDR1 SGDLS, CDR2 YYNGEE. This CDR3 is built from 19 residues. J was trimmed by 3 bases and V by 0 bases; bases with no gene match: 7. The CDR3 is CASSVDGTSGGGDTDTQYF. The CDR3 DNA reads as TGTGCCAGCAGCGTAGATGGGACTAGCGGGGGGGGCGATACAGATACGCAGTATTTT. The complete variable domain, with remaining parts taken from reference TRBV9 and TRBJ2-3, reads DSGVTQTPKHLITATGQRVTLRCSPRSGDLSVYWYQQSLDQGLQFLIQYYNGEERAKGNILERFSAQQFPDLHSELNLSSLELGDSALYFCASSVDGTSGGGDTDTQYFGPGTRLTVL.

Note on this clonotype: A much bigger clone sits one base away, suggesting this may be a read error. V gene TRBV5-6 combines with J gene TRBJ2-5; D uncertain. Germline V lookup: CDR1 SGHDT, CDR2 YYEEEE. This CDR3 contains 13 residues. The CDR3 region is CASNWAPEGPQHF. CDR3 bases: TGTGCCAGCAATTGGGCGCCGGAAGGACCCCAGCACTTC.

This clonotype was counted at least ten times. The rearrangement links TRBV19 to TRBJ2-3; perhaps TRBD1 as D (6 bases). Germline CDR1 LNHDA, CDR2 SQIVND (reference sequence). This CDR3 contains 16 residues. Trimming pared 0 bases from V and 4 bases from J, leaving 14 bases between. CDR3 sequence reads: CASSIDPTGLADTQYF. CDR3 DNA: TGTGCCAGTAGTATAGATCCGACAGGCCTAGCAGATACGCAGTATTTT.

Remarks on this clonotype: This sequence may be a read error, since a much larger clone differs from it by one base. The V gene is TRBV5-1, the J gene TRBJ2-7; no reliable D call. V lost 7 bases to trimming and J lost 4 bases, with 21 bases between them. Germline CDR1 and CDR2: SGHRS and YFSETQ. This CDR3 is 15 amino acids long. The CDR3 protein is CASRQTDGFFYEQYF. CDR3 bases: TGCGCCAGCCGCCAGACGGACGGGTTTTTTTACGAGCAGTACTTC.

This clonotype was seen more than once but under ten times. The chain is built from TRBV15 and TRBJ2-1; D unresolved. Germline V gene data show CDR1 as LNHNV and CDR2 as YYDKDF (reference sequence). V was pared by 5 bases and J by 7 bases, with 9 bases between. The CDR3 has 12 amino acids. In DNA, the CDR3 is TGTGCCACCAGCGGTGATGGGAATGAGCAGTTCTTC. Amino acid sequence: CATSGDGNEQFF.

The chain couples TRBV28 to TRBJ2-1; D is unclear. Germline CDR1 is MDHEN and CDR2 is SYDVKM. CDR3 length equals 14 residues. Trimming removed 2 bases at V and 3 bases at J, with 8 bases between. The CDR3 DNA follows: TGTGCCAGCAGTTTAGACGGAAACTACAATGAGCAGTTCTTC. Translated: CASSLDGNYNEQFF.

The chain carries TRBV5-1 and TRBJ2-3; D is undetermined. CDR1 and CDR2 (germline): SGHRS, YFSETQ. V lost 5 bases and J 2 bases, leaving 6 bases between the germline ends. The CDR3 is 12 residues long. The CDR3, as DNA: TGCGCCAGCAGAACCCCCACAGATACGCAGTATTTT. It encodes CASRTPTDTQYF. The full variable domain, rest sourced from reference TRBV5-1 and TRBJ2-3, is KAGVTQTPRYLIKTRGQQVTLSCSPISGHRSVSWYQQTPGQGLQFLFEYFSETQRNKGNFPGRFSGRQFSNSRSEMNVSTLELGDSALYLCASRTPTDTQYFGPGTRLTVL.

This clonotype was recorded at least ten times. V usage is TRBV7-2 and J usage is TRBJ2-7, with D possibly being TRBD1 (6 bases). V gave up 5 bases and J gave up 2 bases, with 13 bases separating them. The germline gives CDR1 SGHTA, CDR2 FQGNSA. This CDR3 spans 14 amino acids. This CDR3 is CASSITGLTYEQYF. The DNA of the CDR3 is TGTGCCAGCAGCATCACAGGGCTCACCTACGAGCAGTACTTC. Drawing the rest from reference TRBV7-2 and TRBJ2-7, the complete variable domain is GAGVSQSPSNKVTEKGKDVELRCDPISGHTALYWYRQSLGQGLEFLIYFQGNSAPDKSGLPSDRFSAERTGGSVSTLTIQRTQQEDSAVYLCASSITGLTYEQYFGPGTRLTVT.

V is TRBV7-9 and J is TRBJ2-7; tentatively, D is TRBD1 (6 bases). V shed 5 bases and J shed 0 bases, with 17 bases lying between them. Germline V gene lookup returns CDR1 SEHNR and CDR2 FQNEAQ (reference sequence). The CDR3 has 16 amino acids. This chain's CDR3 is CASSGSGTLSSYEQYF. The CDR3 DNA sequence: TGTGCCAGCAGCGGATCCGGGACATTGAGCTCCTACGAGCAGTACTTC.

This clonotype has a count of ten or more. The chain is built from TRBV20-1 and TRBJ2-5, with D hard to call. V lost 1 base and J lost 1, with 4 bases in between. The CDR3 totals 12 residues. CDR1 and CDR2 (germline): DFQATT, SNEGSKA (reference sequence). The chain's CDR3 is CSARVGQETQYF. In DNA, the CDR3 is TGCAGTGCTAGAGTCGGCCAAGAGACCCAGTACTTC.

At least ten counts were recorded for this clonotype. This chain uses TRBV4-1 with TRBJ1-1; possible D gene TRBD1, 6 bases. Trimming stripped 5 bases from V and 5 bases from J, with 12 bases between. The CDR3 consists of 13 residues. The germline gives CDR1 MGHRA, CDR2 YSYEKL. Written as DNA, the CDR3 is TGCGCCAGCAGCTTTACAGGGTCTACTGAAGCTTTCTTT. It codes for CASSFTGSTEAFF.

The rearrangement uses TRBV7-9 and TRBJ2-1, with 10 bases fitting TRBD2. The CDR3 totals 15 residues. The V and J ends lost 2 bases and 6 bases, in that order; junction bases with no gene match: 4. Looked up from germline, CDR1 is SEHNR and CDR2 is FQNEAQ (reference sequence). For the CDR3, the DNA is TGTGCCAGCAGCTTACTACTAGCGGGGATCAATGAGCAGTTCTTC. This translates into CASSLLLAGINEQFF.

The sample holds a few counts of this clonotype. The chain uses TRBV20-1 and TRBJ2-5, with TRBD2 matching 11 bases. CDR1 DFQATT and CDR2 SNEGSKA come from the germline V gene (reference sequence). The CDR3 loop spans 15 amino acids. The junction had 4 bases not matched to a gene; V was cut back by 0 bases and J by 4 bases. The CDR3 DNA is TGCAGTGCTAGAGATTTAGGACTAGCGGGAGAGACCCAGTACTTC. Its translation is CSARDLGLAGETQYF.

This clonotype occurred a few times. The genes are TRBV20-1 and TRBJ2-7; 9 nucleotides match TRBD2. V lost 5 bases to trimming and J lost 4 bases; unmatched junction nucleotides: 9. The germline V gene has CDR1 DFQATT and CDR2 SNEGSKA (reference sequence). The CDR3 loop spans 14 amino acids. In DNA form, the CDR3 reads TGCAGTGCTTCACCGGGACTAGCTTCGTACGAGCAGTACTTC. Amino acid sequence: CSASPGLASYEQYF.

In the case of this clonotype: A much larger clone sits a single nucleotide away, making a read error possible. The V and J genes are TRBV27 and TRBJ1-5; D call uncertain. From germline, CDR1 is MNHEY and CDR2 SMNVEV (reference sequence). The CDR3 spans 12 residues. CDR3 region: CASSLTPQPQRF. The CDR3 DNA reads TGTGCCAGCAGTTTAACCCCCCAGCCCCAGCGTTTT.

Worth noting for this clonotype: A much larger clone lies a single base off, so this may be a read error. V and J are TRBV30 and TRBJ2-7, with 8 bases aligning to TRBD1. J gave up 5 bases and V 8 bases, and 8 bases lay outside the gene matches. The CDR3 loop spans 12 amino acids. In germline, CDR1 is GTSNPN, CDR2 SVGIG (reference sequence). The CDR3 reads CATDRASDEQYF. The DNA for the CDR3 is TGTGCCACGGACAGGGCTAGTGACGAGCAGTACTTC. The variable domain in full, with the rest retrieved from reference TRBV30 and TRBJ2-7, is SQTIHQWPATLVQPVGSPLSLECTVEGTSNPNLYWYRQAAGRGLQLLFYSVGIGQISSEVPQNLSASRPQDRQFILSSKKLLLSDSGFYLCATDRASDEQYFGPGTRLTVT.

This clonotype was counted a few times. This sequence joins TRBV27 and TRBJ1-1, with TRBD1 as a possible D gene (6 bases). Per germline, CDR1 MNHEY and CDR2 SMNVEV (reference sequence). V gave up 4 bases and J gave up 2 bases, with 14 bases separating them. The CDR3 sequence is 15 residues long. Here the CDR3 DNA reads TGTGCCAGCAGTTCCGGGACAAACCTTAACACTGAAGCTTTCTTT. Its translation: CASSSGTNLNTEAFF.

This clonotype was seen many times. An end of the junction differs from the germline gene, which may be a read error. CDR3 sequence (DNA): TGTGCCTGGCCGGGGGGCCCTTTC. Its protein product is CAWPGGPF. This chain uses TRBV30 with TRBJ2-7, with a weak D call TRBD2 (7 bases). The CDR3 consists of 8 residues. Germline V lookup: CDR1 GTSNPN, CDR2 SVGIG (reference sequence).

As concerns this clonotype: One base away lies a much larger clone, so this may be a sequencing read error. This chain links TRBV7-6 with TRBJ2-3; TRBD2 might be the D (5 bases). CDR3 size: 16 residues. Trimming shortened V by 1 base and J by 2 bases, and 13 bases separated the two germline ends. CDR1 SGHVS and CDR2 FNYEAQ come from the germline V gene. The CDR3 is CASSLVLASLTDTQYF. CDR3 DNA: TGTGCCAGCAGCTTAGTATTGGCTAGCCTCACAGATACGCAGTATTTT.